This passage covers 3 T cell receptor beta chains from one sample sequenced in a study of Graves' ophthalmopathy and Graves' hyperthyroidism. Researchers took RNA transcripts and amplified TCR beta CDR3 regions from them. HTBI primers primed a first-round RT-PCR, and a second-round multiplex PCR followed. TCRdb passed the multiplex PCR reads through MiXCR, listing each CDR3 protein once. The sample includes 200,000 to 300,000 distinct CDR3 sequences, around 42% of them seen just once. The material sequenced was peripheral blood. All receptors come from an adult man with Graves' ophthalmopathy.

This chain joins TRBV25-1 and TRBJ2-2, with unresolved D. This CDR3 has 14 residues. CDR1 is MGHDK and CDR2 is SYGVNS in the germline V gene. V lost 3 bases and J 3 bases, leaving 8 bases between the germline ends. The chain's CDR3 is CASSDWVDTGELFF. CDR3 DNA: TGTGCCAGCAGTGACTGGGTGGACACCGGGGAGCTGTTTTTT.

V and J are TRBV12-3 or TRBV12-4 and TRBJ2-5; either TRBD1 or TRBD2 may fit D (5 bases each). Trimming removed 8 bases from V and 7 bases from J, with 17 bases in between. This CDR3 spans 13 amino acids. CDR3 DNA: TGTGCCAGCCGGGTATCCCGGGACGGGACCCAGTACTTC. This codes for CASRVSRDGTQYF.

This chain uses TRBV6-6 with TRBJ1-6; a weak D match, TRBD1 (5 bases). V was pared by 5 bases and J by 5 bases, with 13 bases between. CDR3 size: 15 residues. Germline loops: CDR1 MNHNY, CDR2 SVGAGI (reference sequence). This chain's CDR3 is CASSPLGLNNSPLHF. In DNA form, the CDR3 reads TGTGCCAGCAGTCCATTGGGACTGAATAATTCACCCCTCCACTTT.